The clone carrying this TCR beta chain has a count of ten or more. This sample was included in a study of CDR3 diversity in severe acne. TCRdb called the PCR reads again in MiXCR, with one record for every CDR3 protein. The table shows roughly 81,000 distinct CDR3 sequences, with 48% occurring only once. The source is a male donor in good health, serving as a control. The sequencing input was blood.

CDR3: CSVDPQDDYGYTF. In DNA, the CDR3 is TGCAGCGTTGACCCTCAGGATGACTATGGCTACACCTTC. V is TRBV29-1 and J is TRBJ1-2; D gene ambiguous. V was shortened by 3 bases and J by 3 bases, with 11 bases between the two germline ends. Germline V gene lookup returns CDR1 SQVTM and CDR2 ANQGSEA. The CDR3 totals 13 residues.